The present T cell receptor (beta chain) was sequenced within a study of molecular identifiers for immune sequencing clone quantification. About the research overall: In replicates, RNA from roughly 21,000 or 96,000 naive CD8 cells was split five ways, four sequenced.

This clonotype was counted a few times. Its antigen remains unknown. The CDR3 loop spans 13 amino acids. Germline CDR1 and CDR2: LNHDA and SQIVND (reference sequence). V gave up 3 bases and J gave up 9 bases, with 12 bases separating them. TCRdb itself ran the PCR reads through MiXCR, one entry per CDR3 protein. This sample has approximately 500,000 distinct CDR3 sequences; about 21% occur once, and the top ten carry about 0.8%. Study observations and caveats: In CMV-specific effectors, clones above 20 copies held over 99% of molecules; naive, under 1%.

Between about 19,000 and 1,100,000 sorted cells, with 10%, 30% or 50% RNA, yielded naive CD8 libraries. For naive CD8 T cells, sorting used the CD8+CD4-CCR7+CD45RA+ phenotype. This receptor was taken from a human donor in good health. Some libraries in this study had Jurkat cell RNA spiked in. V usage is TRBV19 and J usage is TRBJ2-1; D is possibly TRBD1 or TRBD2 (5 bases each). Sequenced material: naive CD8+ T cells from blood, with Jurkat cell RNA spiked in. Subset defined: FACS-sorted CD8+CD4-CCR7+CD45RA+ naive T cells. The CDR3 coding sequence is TGTGCCAGTAGTATTAATACAGGACTTGAGCAGTTCTTC. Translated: CASSINTGLEQFF.